The 25 T cell receptor beta chains below come from one sample, sequenced in a study of control samples from healthy donors and cancer patients. Profiling relied on immunoSEQ multiplex PCR, and the TCRdb table lists in-frame clones only, not all of them. This sample carries 110,000 to 150,000 clones, roughly 92% of them seen once, and the ten largest clones take roughly 10%. Sequences were obtained from blood. These receptors were collected from a man under 40 in good health.

The V gene is TRBV7-9, the J gene TRBJ2-1; D is tentatively TRBD1 or TRBD2 (5 bases each). The CDR3 has 16 residues. From germline, CDR1 is SEHNR and CDR2 FQNEAQ (reference sequence). Trimming left V 8 bases short and J 5 bases short, with 22 bases between. The CDR3 protein is CASHSEGPGLNNEQFF. CDR3 nucleotides: TGTGCCAGCCACAGCGAGGGGCCTGGTTTAAACAATGAGCAGTTCTTC.

The chain has TRBV18 and TRBJ2-6, with 10 bases fitting TRBD1. V shed 4 bases, J shed 4 bases, and the junction held 10 bases outside the gene matches. CDR1 is KGHSH and CDR2 is LQKENI in the germline V gene. The CDR3 has 18 amino acids. The CDR3 here is CASSLIGQGVSGANVLTF. The CDR3, as DNA: TGTGCCAGCTCACTTATCGGACAGGGGGTGTCCGGGGCCAACGTCCTGACTTTC. The whole variable domain, remainder taken from reference TRBV18 and TRBJ2-6, is NAGVMQNPRHLVRRRGQEARLRCSPMKGHSHVYWYRQLPEEGLKFMVYLQKENIIDESGMPKERFSAEFPKEGPSILRIQQVVRGDSAAYFCASSLIGQGVSGANVLTFGAGSRLTVL.

Comment on this clone: Other nucleotide sequences in the sample specify the same CDR3. The V call is TRBV12-5, the J call TRBJ1-5, with 9 bases fitting TRBD1. The CDR3 runs 14 residues. The germline V gene has CDR1 LGHNT and CDR2 FRNRAP. Losses at the gene ends were 6 bases for V and 3 bases for J; bases not matched to a gene: 3. In DNA, the CDR3 is TGTGCTAGTGGGAGGGACAGGGCCAATCAGCCCCAGCATTTT. Its protein product is CASGRDRANQPQHF. The entire variable domain, with the rest obtained from reference TRBV12-5 and TRBJ1-5, is as follows: DARVTQTPRHKVTEMGQEVTMRCQPILGHNTVFWYRQTMMQGLELLAYFRNRAPLDDSGMPKDRFSAEMPDATLATLKIQPSEPRDSAVYFCASGRDRANQPQHFGDGTRLSIL.

This chain joins TRBV3-1 (or the pseudogene TRBV3-2) and TRBJ1-1; a possible D gene is TRBD1 (5 bases). Per germline, CDR1 LGHDT and CDR2 YNNKEL (reference sequence). With 4 bases removed from V and 7 bases from J, the gap between germline ends came to 16 bases. CDR3 length: 14 residues. CDR3 in amino acids: CASSPPGLADEAFF. As DNA, the CDR3 is TGTGCCAGCAGCCCACCGGGGCTCGCTGATGAAGCTTTCTTT.

The chain has TRBV28 and TRBJ1-4; tentative D call: TRBD1 (5 bases). V dropped 5 bases and J dropped 0 bases, with 22 bases sitting between them. This CDR3 comprises 19 residues. The germline V gene has CDR1 MDHEN and CDR2 SYDVKM. As DNA, the CDR3 is TGTGCCAGCAGTCCCCTCGGAGGGGCAGGCGGTACAACTAATGAAAAACTGTTTTTT. Its protein product is CASSPLGGAGGTTNEKLFF. Together with reference TRBV28 and TRBJ1-4, the CDR3 gives the full variable domain: DVKVTQSSRYLVKRTGEKVFLECVQDMDHENMFWYRQDPGLGLRLIYFSYDVKMKEKGDIPEGYSVSREKKERFSLILESASTNQTSMYLCASSPLGGAGGTTNEKLFFGSGTQLSVL.

The chain couples TRBV19 to TRBJ1-2; 8 bases line up with TRBD1. The CDR3 runs to 16 residues. Germline V gives CDR1 LNHDA, CDR2 SQIVND (reference sequence). V shed 6 bases, J shed 7 bases, and the junction held 16 bases outside the gene matches. The CDR3 region has the DNA TGTGCCAGTAGCGCCGGGACAGGTCCCGTCGGGGGTGGCTACACCTTC. Translating it yields CASSAGTGPVGGGYTF.

This clone was seen once. J is TRBJ1-1 and V is TRBV12-3 or TRBV12-4; D uncertain. The CDR3 is 13 amino acids. V was pared by 4 bases and J by 0 bases, with 6 bases between. The CDR3 nucleotides are TGTGCCAGCAGTTCAACGGTGAACACTGAAGCTTTCTTT. Its protein is CASSSTVNTEAFF.

This chain connects TRBV5-5 to TRBJ2-1; D tentatively reads TRBD1 or TRBD2 (5 bases each). V was shortened by 3 bases and J by 3 bases, with 25 bases between the two germline ends. Germline CDR1 reads SGHKS; CDR2 reads YYEKEE (reference sequence). The CDR3 has 19 amino acids. CDR3 sequence reads: CASSSRAGFTRIFYNEQFF. The CDR3 DNA follows: TGTGCCAGCAGCTCCCGGGCAGGGTTCACTAGAATTTTCTACAATGAGCAGTTCTTC.

The chain couples TRBV7-9 to TRBJ2-1; D is perhaps TRBD1 (5 bases). The CDR3 consists of 14 residues. Trimming cost V 2 bases and J 3 bases, with 8 bases left between them. Germline CDR1 SEHNR, CDR2 FQNEAQ (reference sequence). CDR3 nucleotide sequence: TGTGCCAGCAGCTTACAGGGTTACTACAATGAGCAGTTCTTC. It encodes CASSLQGYYNEQFF.

The sample holds one count of this clone. This chain uses TRBV29-1 with TRBJ2-5; 10 nucleotides match TRBD2. This CDR3 region has 16 residues. CDR1 and CDR2 (germline): SQVTM, ANQGSEA. Trimming at V came to 4 bases and at J to 6 bases, leaving 14 bases not matched to a gene. CDR3 loop: CSVAISRGAGGQTQYF. DNA for the CDR3: TGCAGCGTTGCAATATCAAGGGGAGCGGGAGGGCAGACCCAGTACTTC.

The CDR3 loop reads CASSLDGGSTDTQYF. The CDR3 nucleotides are TGTGCCAGCAGCTTAGATGGCGGTAGCACAGATACGCAGTATTTT. The chain couples TRBV7-2 to TRBJ2-3; D is unresolved. Germline lookup yields CDR1 SGHTA and CDR2 FQGNSA. V lost 1 base to trimming and J lost 0 bases, with 8 bases between them. The CDR3 loop spans 15 amino acids.

The rearrangement joins TRBV5-1 to TRBJ1-1, with 10 positions matching TRBD1. The CDR3 contains 14 residues. Germline V lookup: CDR1 SGHRS, CDR2 YFSETQ. V lost 4 bases to trimming and J lost 4 bases; unmatched junction nucleotides: 4. CDR3 DNA: TGCGCCAGCAGCCCCGGGACAGGGGTCACTGAAGCTTTCTTT. As protein: CASSPGTGVTEAFF.

This rearrangement joins TRBV7-3 to TRBJ2-7; the match to TRBD1 covers 10 bases. The V and J ends lost 1 base and 4 bases, in that order; junction bases with no gene match: 4. The CDR3 spans 15 residues. CDR1 and CDR2 (germline): SGHTA, FQGTGA. CDR3 loop: CASSLSGTGVYEQYF. The CDR3 DNA sequence: TGTGCCAGCAGCTTAAGTGGGACAGGGGTGTACGAGCAGTACTTC. Complete variable domain (other parts from reference TRBV7-3 and TRBJ2-7): GAGVSQTPSNKVTEKGKYVELRCDPISGHTALYWYRQSLGQGPEFLIYFQGTGAADDSGLPNDRFFAVRPEGSVSTLKIQRTERGDSAVYLCASSLSGTGVYEQYFGPGTRLTVT.

The V gene is TRBV11-3, the J gene TRBJ2-7; 10 bases are a match to TRBD2. Germline lookup yields CDR1 SGHNT and CDR2 YENEEA. CDR3 size: 18 residues. With 1 base clipped from V and 6 bases from J, the junction kept 15 bases outside the gene matches. This CDR3 is CASSLGRVSGRKMGEQYF. Here the CDR3 DNA reads TGTGCCAGCAGCTTAGGAAGAGTTAGCGGGAGGAAAATGGGCGAGCAGTACTTC.

The rearrangement uses TRBV6-4 and TRBJ1-2; D call uncertain. V was shortened by 4 bases and J by 7 bases, with 19 bases between the two germline ends. The CDR3 loop spans 15 amino acids. Germline V gives CDR1 MRHNA, CDR2 SNTAGT. The CDR3 DNA is TGTGCCAGCAGTGGAGAGAGGGTTTTATTCGGTGGCTACACCTTC. Its protein is CASSGERVLFGGYTF.

Here the CDR3 reads CASSPGVELAYEQYF. DNA for the CDR3: TGTGCCAGCTCTCCCGGGGTCGAGTTGGCCTACGAGCAGTACTTC. The V gene is TRBV7-8, the J gene TRBJ2-7, with a weak D call TRBD2 (5 bases). The ends were cut back, 8 bases at V and 2 bases at J, with 19 bases in the middle. The length of the CDR3 is 15 residues. Germline CDR1 is SGHVS and CDR2 is FQNEAQ.

This CDR3 reads CASSSGGGTEAFF. DNA for the CDR3: TGTGCCAGCAGCTCAGGGGGCGGCACTGAAGCTTTCTTT. The genes are TRBV7-3 and TRBJ1-1, with TRBD1 identical over 8 bases. The CDR3 length is 13 residues. Germline V gene lookup returns CDR1 SGHTA and CDR2 FQGTGA. With V trimmed by 4 bases and J by 4 bases, 2 bases remained unmatched.

The chain links TRBV6-5 to TRBJ1-1, with D possibly matching TRBD1 (6 bases). Germline V gene lookup returns CDR1 MNHEY and CDR2 SVGAGI. Trimming took 6 bases from V and 13 from J, leaving 21 bases between them. The CDR3 has 13 residues. The CDR3 loop is CASSLRQVLKLFF. CDR3 nucleotides: TGTGCCAGCAGCCTTCGACAGGTACTAAAGCTTTTCTTT.

V is TRBV19 and J is TRBJ2-1; 9 nucleotides agree with TRBD2. The CDR3 runs 18 residues. Trimming at V came to 5 bases and at J to 2 bases, leaving 13 bases not matched to a gene. CDR1 is LNHDA, CDR2 SQIVND, per germline (reference sequence). The CDR3 spells CASSLAGGPISPYNEQFF. The CDR3 bases are TGTGCCAGTAGTTTGGCGGGAGGGCCTATTTCCCCCTACAATGAGCAGTTCTTC.

V gene TRBV6-6 combines with J gene TRBJ1-1; the match to TRBD1 covers 8 bases. This CDR3 contains 12 residues. The junction had 5 bases not matched to a gene; V was cut back by 6 bases and J by 8 bases. CDR1 is MNHNY and CDR2 is SVGAGI in the germline V gene (reference sequence). CDR3 in DNA: TGTGCCAGCAGGAGACAGGGGCGAGAAGCTTTCTTT. It yields the protein CASRRQGREAFF.

The rearrangement joins TRBV9 to TRBJ2-3; D possibly matches TRBD1 or TRBD2 (5 bases each). The CDR3 contains 13 residues. CDR1 is SGDLS, CDR2 YYNGEE, per germline. Trimming cost V 8 bases and J 5 bases, with 15 bases left between them. The CDR3 here is CASAVGVRDTQYF. CDR3 in DNA: TGTGCCAGTGCTGTGGGGGTAAGAGATACGCAGTATTTT.

The chain uses TRBV6-6 and TRBJ1-6; no reliable D call. The germline CDR1 and CDR2 sequences are MNHNY and SVGAGI (reference sequence). Trimming left V 2 bases short and J 9 bases short, with 8 bases between. This CDR3 has 13 amino acids. The CDR3 DNA reads as TGTGCCAGCAGTTACGCCAGATTTTCACCCCTCCACTTT. Its protein product is CASSYARFSPLHF.

The chain is built from TRBV29-1 and TRBJ2-7; 8 nucleotides line up with TRBD2. V trimming: 5 bases; J trimming: 3 bases; junction bases outside the gene matches: 3. The CDR3 consists of 12 residues. In germline, CDR1 is SQVTM, CDR2 ANQGSEA. The DNA for the CDR3 is TGCAGCGTTCGACTAGCGAACTACGAGCAGTACTTC. Translated, it gives CSVRLANYEQYF.

This clone turned up a few times. The chain joins TRBV4-1 to TRBJ2-7, with D unresolved. Germline assignment: CDR1 MGHRA and CDR2 YSYEKL. With 1 base removed from V and 2 bases from J, the gap between germline ends came to 9 bases. This CDR3 is built from 14 residues. CDR3 sequence: CASSQAVGTYEQYF. The CDR3 bases are TGCGCCAGCAGCCAAGCGGTAGGGACCTACGAGCAGTACTTC.

The V call is TRBV19, the J call TRBJ1-3; no clear D. There are 13 residues in the CDR3. Germline values: CDR1 LNHDA, CDR2 SQIVND (reference sequence). The ends were cut back, 8 bases at V and 0 bases at J, with 8 bases in the middle. This chain's CDR3 is CASSGFSGNTIYF. The CDR3 DNA sequence: TGTGCCAGTTCCGGCTTCTCTGGAAACACCATATATTTT.